This T cell receptor beta chain was found in a study of metastatic and nonmetastatic thyroid tumors. From germline, CDR1 is MGHRA and CDR2 YSYEKL. The CDR3 loop spans 13 amino acids. The V end was cut by 1 base, the J end by 7 bases, with 10 bases between. This clone occurred many times. Thyroid surgery had not been preceded by any treatment in any patient. TCRdb re-called the PCR reads with MiXCR. The sample consists of about 20,000 clones, 16% of them appearing once. Source material: tumor tissue. This receptor was taken from a female donor with papillary thyroid cancer or a benign thyroid nodule (not recorded which). Some clones in this sample may be carry-over from other donors' samples. V and J are TRBV4-1 and TRBJ1-1, with D hard to call. CDR3 DNA sequence: TGCGCCAGCAGCCAAGCCCCAGTTAATGAAGCTTTCTTT. Its protein is CASSQAPVNEAFF.